This T cell receptor beta chain comes out of a study of cytotoxic CD8 clonotypes in ibrutinib-treated CLL. Study at large: About 24 partial and 2 complete responses; at median approximately 6 years, 14 remitted, approximately 12 progressed. Study-wide results and caveats: Having risen at ibrutinib response, clonality had fallen back toward baseline by progression.

Here immunoSEQ multiplex PCR was the method, and the copy in TCRdb shows in-frame clones only, minus some. The sample carries about 180,000 clones, roughly four fifths recorded once. Details on this clone: Antigen specificity is unknown.

Sequencing was performed on PBMCs, taken after 24 months of ibrutinib treatment. The TCR sequence derives from a human donor with chronic lymphocytic leukemia.

The CDR3: CAWMKWGSNEKLFF. CDR3 bases: TGTGCCTGGATGAAGTGGGGATCGAATGAAAAACTGTTTTTT. J is TRBJ1-4 and V is TRBV30, with D unclear. Germline CDR1 GTSNPN, CDR2 SVGIG (reference sequence). V was trimmed by 4 bases and J by 5 bases, leaving 14 bases between them. The CDR3 runs 14 residues.